What follows is one TCR beta chain and its context. What it binds is not known. The entry originates in a study of T cells in Graves' hyperthyroidism and ophthalmopathy. Whole-study results and caveats: Most thyroid clonotypes expanded above 0.001 appeared in blood too. In simple terms, a model built on 13 V-J features told ophthalmopathy apart from stable hyperthyroidism. Ophthalmopathy, as predicted by the model, came a median 6.5 months after the prediction.

Germline V lookup: CDR1 SGDLS, CDR2 YYNGEE. The CDR3 is made up of 16 amino acids. V lost 1 base and J 7 bases, leaving 18 bases between the germline ends. Researchers amplified the TCR beta CDR3 regions from RNA transcripts. Initially, a first-round RT-PCR of the TCR CDR3 employed the HTBI primer set. TCRdb reprocessed the multiplex PCR reads with MiXCR, giving one entry per CDR3 protein. The sample comprises more than 350,000 distinct CDR3 sequences, 17% of which are singletons, and almost 35% rests with the top ten. This chain links TRBV9 with TRBJ2-1; maybe TRBD1 (5 bases). The sample comprised blood. This clonotype was obtained from a young woman with Graves' hyperthyroidism that later progressed to Graves' ophthalmopathy. The CDR3 sequence is CASSVKRHRLGNEQFF. The CDR3 region has the DNA TGTGCCAGCAGCGTAAAACGGCACAGGTTGGGTAATGAGCAGTTCTTC.